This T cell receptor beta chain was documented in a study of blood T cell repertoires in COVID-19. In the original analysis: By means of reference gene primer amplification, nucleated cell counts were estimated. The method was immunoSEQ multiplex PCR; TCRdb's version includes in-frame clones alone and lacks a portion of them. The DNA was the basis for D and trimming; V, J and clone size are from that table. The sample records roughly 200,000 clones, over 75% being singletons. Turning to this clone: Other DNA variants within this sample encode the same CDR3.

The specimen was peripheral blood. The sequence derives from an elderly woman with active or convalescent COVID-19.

CDR3 nucleotide sequence: TGCAGTGCTCGACTAGCAGATACGCAGTATTTT. Translated: CSARLADTQYF. The V and J genes are TRBV20-1 and TRBJ2-3, with D perhaps matching TRBD2 (6 bases). The CDR3 has 11 residues. Germline V lookup: CDR1 DFQATT, CDR2 SNEGSKA (reference sequence). V lost 5 bases and J lost 4, with 7 bases in between.